What follows are 11 T cell receptor beta chains derived from one specimen sequenced in a study of T cell repertoires in cytomegalovirus infection. These receptors' targets are unknown. TCRdb called the reads again in MiXCR, with one record for every CDR3 protein. The profile covers 700,000 to 950,000 distinct CDR3 sequences, with over 25% appearing a single time and around 11% taken by the ten largest. This specimen consisted of cultured CD8+ T cells from PBMCs, obtained from culture after CMV antigen stimulation. These receptors all come from a human donor in good health (CMV status not recorded). Some clones in this sample may be carry-over from other donors' samples.

Turning to this clonotype: Relative to the germline gene, one junction end is altered; a read error may explain this. The rearrangement joins TRBV27 to TRBJ1-2; 8 bases are shared with TRBD1. Germline V lookup: CDR1 MNHEY, CDR2 SMNVEV (reference sequence). The CDR3 has 14 amino acids. CDR3 sequence reads: CANSSQGGYYGYTF. The CDR3 bases are TGTGCCAACAGTTCACAGGGGGGATACTATGGCTACACCTTC.

This clonotype was recorded a few times. The chain is built from TRBV6-2 or TRBV6-3 and TRBJ2-1; the D gene is possibly TRBD1 (6 bases). From germline, CDR1 is MNHEY and CDR2 SVGEGT. The V gene lost 6 bases and the J gene lost 6 bases, with 21 bases spanning the gap. There are 16 residues in the CDR3. The CDR3 nucleotides are TGTGCCAGCAGCTCCCTACAGGGCTGGTTAATCAATGAGCAGTTCTTC. It translates to CASSSLQGWLINEQFF.

On this clonotype itself: The CDR3 does not end in the conserved phenylalanine or tryptophan, so this is likely a read error. This chain joins TRBV2 and TRBJ2-3; 10 nucleotides line up with TRBD2. The CDR3 is 17 amino acids. With V trimmed by 6 bases and J by 1 base, 10 bases remained unmatched. Germline V gene data show CDR1 as SNHLY and CDR2 as FYNNEI. The CDR3 region is CASSPSLGTSGTDTQYL. The CDR3 coding sequence is TGTGCCAGCAGCCCTTCGCTCGGGACTAGCGGCACAGATACGCAGTATCTT.

J is TRBJ2-1 and V is TRBV7-8; 7 nucleotides agree with TRBD2. Unmatched junction bases numbered 15, after V lost 5 bases and J lost 5 bases. CDR1 and CDR2 from the germline V gene are SGHVS and FQNEAQ. This CDR3 spans 17 amino acids. CDR3 coding DNA: TGTGCCAGCAGCCCCTATCGGACCGGGGGGTGGGACAATGAGCAGTTCTTC. It translates to CASSPYRTGGWDNEQFF.

The chain couples TRBV19 to TRBJ2-2; D remains unclear. The germline V and J ends were trimmed by 7 bases and 7 bases, with 7 bases remaining between them. The V gene's germline CDR1 is LNHDA and CDR2 SQIVND (reference sequence). This CDR3 has 11 residues. The CDR3 here is CASTLDGELFF. DNA of the CDR3: TGTGCCAGTACCCTCGACGGGGAGCTGTTTTTT. The full variable domain, completed using reference TRBV19 and TRBJ2-2, is DGGITQSPKYLFRKEGQNVTLSCEQNLNHDAMYWYRQDPGQGLRLIYYSQIVNDFQKGDIAEGYSVSREKKESFPLTVTSAQKNPTAFYLCASTLDGELFFGEGSRLTVL.

This clonotype was recorded at least ten times. The chain couples TRBV19 to TRBJ1-1; perhaps TRBD1 as D (6 bases). The germline V gene encodes CDR1 LNHDA and CDR2 SQIVND (reference sequence). With 5 bases removed from V and 1 base from J, the gap between germline ends came to 11 bases. CDR3 length: 14 residues. In nucleotides, the CDR3 is TGTGCCAGTAGTCAAGGGACACCGAACACTGAAGCTTTCTTT. Translated: CASSQGTPNTEAFF. Filled out from reference TRBV19 and TRBJ1-1, the complete variable domain reads DGGITQSPKYLFRKEGQNVTLSCEQNLNHDAMYWYRQDPGQGLRLIYYSQIVNDFQKGDIAEGYSVSREKKESFPLTVTSAQKNPTAFYLCASSQGTPNTEAFFGQGTRLTVV.

In its sample, this clonotype was seen once. This chain joins TRBV10-3 and TRBJ2-5; TRBD1 aligns across 7 bases. The germline V gene encodes CDR1 ENHRY and CDR2 SYGVKD. V was pared by 7 bases and J by 5 bases, with 4 bases of the junction left unmatched. The CDR3 runs to 12 residues. CDR3 nucleotides: TGTGCCATCACCACAGGGGATGAGACCCAGTACTTC. Translation gives CAITTGDETQYF.

J is TRBJ1-6 and V is TRBV3-1; tentative D call: TRBD1 (5 bases). In germline, CDR1 is LGHDT, CDR2 YNNKEL (reference sequence). The V gene lost 0 bases and the J gene lost 7 bases, with 16 bases spanning the gap. This CDR3 spans 17 amino acids. CDR3 bases: TGTGCCAGCAGCCAAGATCTTTTGCAGGGTCGGAATTCACCCCTCCACTTT. Its translation is CASSQDLLQGRNSPLHF. The complete variable domain, with remaining parts taken from reference TRBV3-1 and TRBJ1-6, reads DTAVSQTPKYLVTQMGNDKSIKCEQNLGHDTMYWYKQDSKKFLKIMFSYNNKELIINETVPNRFSPKSPDKAHLNLHINSLELGDSAVYFCASSQDLLQGRNSPLHFGNGTRLTVT.

The genes are TRBV29-1 and TRBJ1-2; D unresolved. V lost 0 bases, J lost 6 bases, and 17 bases lay in between. This CDR3 region has 15 residues. The V gene's germline CDR1 is SQVTM and CDR2 ANQGSEA. This chain's CDR3 is CSVEDNRGETDGYTF. CDR3 sequence (DNA): TGCAGCGTTGAAGATAACCGGGGAGAAACTGATGGCTACACCTTC.

The V call is TRBV6-5, the J call TRBJ2-7; possibly TRBD1 or TRBD2 for D (5 bases each). The V gene's germline CDR1 is MNHEY and CDR2 SVGAGI. The CDR3 sequence is 14 residues long. The V end lost 2 bases, the J end lost 2 bases, and 10 bases lay between the germline ends. The CDR3 spells CASSYGTVTYEQYF. The CDR3 coding sequence is TGTGCCAGCAGTTACGGGACGGTTACCTACGAGCAGTACTTC.

The V and J genes are TRBV3-1 and TRBJ2-7; tentatively, D is TRBD2 (6 bases). The germline V gene encodes CDR1 LGHDT and CDR2 YNNKEL (reference sequence). V dropped 1 base and J dropped 5 bases, with 21 bases sitting between them. There are 17 residues in the CDR3. This CDR3 is CASSQGFQAAGWDEQYF. CDR3 DNA sequence: TGTGCCAGCAGCCAAGGGTTTCAGGCGGCGGGGTGGGACGAGCAGTACTTC.